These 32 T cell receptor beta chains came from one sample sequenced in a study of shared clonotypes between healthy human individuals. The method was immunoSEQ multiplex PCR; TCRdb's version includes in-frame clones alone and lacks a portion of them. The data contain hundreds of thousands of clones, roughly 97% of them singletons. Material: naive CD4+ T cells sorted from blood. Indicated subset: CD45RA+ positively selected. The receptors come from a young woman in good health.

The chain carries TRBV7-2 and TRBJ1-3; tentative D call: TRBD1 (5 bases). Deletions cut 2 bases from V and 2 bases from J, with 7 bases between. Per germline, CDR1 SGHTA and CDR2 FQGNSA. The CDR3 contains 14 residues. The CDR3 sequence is CASSLWGTGNTIYF. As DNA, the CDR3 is TGTGCCAGCAGCTTATGGGGGACTGGAAACACCATATATTTT.

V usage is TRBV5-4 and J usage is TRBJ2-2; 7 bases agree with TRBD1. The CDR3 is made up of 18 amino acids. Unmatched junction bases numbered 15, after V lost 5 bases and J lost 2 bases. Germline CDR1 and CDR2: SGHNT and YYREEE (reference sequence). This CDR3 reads CASRSGTGTASNTGELFF. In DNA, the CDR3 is TGTGCCAGCAGATCGGGGACCGGGACAGCCTCCAACACCGGGGAGCTGTTTTTT.

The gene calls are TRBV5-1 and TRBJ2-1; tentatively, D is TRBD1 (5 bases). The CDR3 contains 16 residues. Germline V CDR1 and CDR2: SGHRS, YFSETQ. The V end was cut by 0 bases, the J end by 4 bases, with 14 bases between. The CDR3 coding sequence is TGCGCCAGCAGCTTGGTCCCAGGGTCTATTTACAATGAGCAGTTCTTC. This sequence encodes CASSLVPGSIYNEQFF.

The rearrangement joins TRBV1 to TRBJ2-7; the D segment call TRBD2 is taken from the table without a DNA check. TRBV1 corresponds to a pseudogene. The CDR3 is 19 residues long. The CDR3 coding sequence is TGCACCAGCAGCCAGGGACCGGGACTAGCGGGAGAGGTTCAAAACGAGCAGTACTTC. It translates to CTSSQGPGLAGEVQNEQYF.

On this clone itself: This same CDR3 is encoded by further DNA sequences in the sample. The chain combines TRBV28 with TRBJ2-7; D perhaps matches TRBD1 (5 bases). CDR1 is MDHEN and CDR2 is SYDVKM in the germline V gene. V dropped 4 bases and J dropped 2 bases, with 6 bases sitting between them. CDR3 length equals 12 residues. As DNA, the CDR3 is TGTGCCAGCAGTTCGACAGCCTACGAGCAGTACTTC. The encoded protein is CASSSTAYEQYF.

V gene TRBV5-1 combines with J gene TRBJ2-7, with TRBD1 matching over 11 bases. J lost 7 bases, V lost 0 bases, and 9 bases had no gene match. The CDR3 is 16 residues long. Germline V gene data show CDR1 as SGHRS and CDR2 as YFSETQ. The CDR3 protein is CASSLAPGTGGVEQYF. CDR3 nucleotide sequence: TGCGCCAGCAGCTTGGCCCCCGGGACAGGGGGTGTGGAGCAGTACTTC.

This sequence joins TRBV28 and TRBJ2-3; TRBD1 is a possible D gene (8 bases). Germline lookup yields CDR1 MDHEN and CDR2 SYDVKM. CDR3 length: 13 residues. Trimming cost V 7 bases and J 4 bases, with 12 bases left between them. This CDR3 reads CASIQGGADTQYF. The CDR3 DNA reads TGTGCCAGCATACAGGGGGGGGCAGATACGCAGTATTTT.

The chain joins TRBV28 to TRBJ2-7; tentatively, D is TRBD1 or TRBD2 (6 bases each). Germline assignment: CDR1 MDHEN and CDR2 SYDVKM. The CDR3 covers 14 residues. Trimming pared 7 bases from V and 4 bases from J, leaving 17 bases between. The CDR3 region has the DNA TGTGCCAGCACCAAAGGGGGGCCACCTTACGAGCAGTACTTC. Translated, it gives CASTKGGPPYEQYF.

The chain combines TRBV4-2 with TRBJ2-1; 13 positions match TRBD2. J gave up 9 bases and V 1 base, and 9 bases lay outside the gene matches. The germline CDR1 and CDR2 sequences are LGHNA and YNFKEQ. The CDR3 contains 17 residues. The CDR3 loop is CASSQALLAGGPGEQFF. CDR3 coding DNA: TGTGCCAGCAGCCAAGCCCTACTAGCGGGAGGGCCAGGTGAGCAGTTCTTC.

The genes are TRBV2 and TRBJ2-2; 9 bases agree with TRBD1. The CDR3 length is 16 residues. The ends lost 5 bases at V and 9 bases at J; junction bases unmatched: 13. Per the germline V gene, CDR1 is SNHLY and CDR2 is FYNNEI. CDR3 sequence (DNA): TGTGCCAGCAGTTCAAGGGGACAGGGAGGAGATAGGGAGCTGTTTTTT. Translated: CASSSRGQGGDRELFF. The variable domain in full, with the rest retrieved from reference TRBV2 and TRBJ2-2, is EPEVTQTPSHQVTQMGQEVILRCVPISNHLYFYWYRQILGQKVEFLVSFYNNEISEKSEIFDDQFSVERPDGSNFTLKIRSTKLEDSAMYFCASSSRGQGGDRELFFGEGSRLTVL.

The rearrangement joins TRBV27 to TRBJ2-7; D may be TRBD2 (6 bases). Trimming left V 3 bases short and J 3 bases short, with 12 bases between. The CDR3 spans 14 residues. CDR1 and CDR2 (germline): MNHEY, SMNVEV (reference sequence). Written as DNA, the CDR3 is TGTGCCAGCAGTTTTAGTAGCGGCAGCTACGAGCAGTACTTC. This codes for CASSFSSGSYEQYF.

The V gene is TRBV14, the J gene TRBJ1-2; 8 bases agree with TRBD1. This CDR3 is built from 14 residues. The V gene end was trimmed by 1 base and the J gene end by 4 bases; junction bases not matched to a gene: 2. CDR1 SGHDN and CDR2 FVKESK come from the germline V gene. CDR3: CASSQGQGPYGYTF. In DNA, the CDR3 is TGTGCCAGCAGCCAAGGACAGGGGCCCTATGGCTACACCTTC.

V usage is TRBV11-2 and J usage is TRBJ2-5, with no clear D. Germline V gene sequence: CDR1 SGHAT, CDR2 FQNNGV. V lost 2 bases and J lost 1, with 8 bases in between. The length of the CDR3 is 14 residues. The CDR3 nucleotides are TGTGCCAGCAGCTTAAGGCAGATCCAAGAGACCCAGTACTTC. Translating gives CASSLRQIQETQYF.

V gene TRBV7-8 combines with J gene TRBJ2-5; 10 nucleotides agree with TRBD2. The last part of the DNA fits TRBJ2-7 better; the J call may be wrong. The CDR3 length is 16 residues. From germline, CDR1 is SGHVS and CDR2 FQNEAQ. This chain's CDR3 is CASSLVRTSGGYEQYF. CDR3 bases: TGTGCCAGCAGCTTAGTTCGGACTAGCGGAGGCTACGAGCAGTACTTC.

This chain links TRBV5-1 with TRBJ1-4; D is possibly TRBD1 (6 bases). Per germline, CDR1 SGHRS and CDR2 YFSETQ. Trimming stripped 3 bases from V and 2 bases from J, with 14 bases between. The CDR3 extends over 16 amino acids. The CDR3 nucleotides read TGCGCCAGCAGCTCCAGACCAGGGGCGACTAATGAAAAACTGTTTTTT. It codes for CASSSRPGATNEKLFF.

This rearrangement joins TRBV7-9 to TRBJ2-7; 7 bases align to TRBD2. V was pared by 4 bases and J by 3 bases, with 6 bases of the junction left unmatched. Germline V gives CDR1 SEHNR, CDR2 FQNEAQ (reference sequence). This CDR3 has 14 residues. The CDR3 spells CASSWGGNRYEQYF. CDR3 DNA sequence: TGTGCCAGCAGCTGGGGGGGGAACCGCTACGAGCAGTACTTC.

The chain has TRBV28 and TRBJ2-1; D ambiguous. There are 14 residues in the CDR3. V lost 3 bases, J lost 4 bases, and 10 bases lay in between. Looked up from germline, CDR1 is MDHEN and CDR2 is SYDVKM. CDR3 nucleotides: TGTGCCAGCAGTTTTCCTACTACGTACAATGAGCAGTTCTTC. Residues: CASSFPTTYNEQFF.

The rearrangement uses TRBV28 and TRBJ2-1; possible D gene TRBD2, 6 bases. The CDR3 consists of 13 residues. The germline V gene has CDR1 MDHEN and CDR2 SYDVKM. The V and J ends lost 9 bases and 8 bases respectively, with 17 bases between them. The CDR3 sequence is CASHGTSVYEQFF. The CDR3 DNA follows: TGTGCCAGTCATGGGACTTCCGTTTATGAGCAGTTCTTC.

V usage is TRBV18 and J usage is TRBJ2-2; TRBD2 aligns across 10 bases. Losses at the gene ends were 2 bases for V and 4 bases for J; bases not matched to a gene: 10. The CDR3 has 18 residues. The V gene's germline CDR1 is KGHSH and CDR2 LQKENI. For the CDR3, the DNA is TGTGCCAGCTCACCAATTCTAGCGGGAGTGGGAAGCACCGGGGAGCTGTTTTTT. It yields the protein CASSPILAGVGSTGELFF. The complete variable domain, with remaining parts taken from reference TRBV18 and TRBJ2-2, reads NAGVMQNPRHLVRRRGQEARLRCSPMKGHSHVYWYRQLPEEGLKFMVYLQKENIIDESGMPKERFSAEFPKEGPSILRIQQVVRGDSAAYFCASSPILAGVGSTGELFFGEGSRLTVL.

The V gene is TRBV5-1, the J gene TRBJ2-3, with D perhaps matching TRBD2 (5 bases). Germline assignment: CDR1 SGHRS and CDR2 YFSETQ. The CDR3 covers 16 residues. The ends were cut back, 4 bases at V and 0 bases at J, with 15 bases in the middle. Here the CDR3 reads CASSVGGFYSTDTQYF. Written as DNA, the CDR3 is TGCGCCAGCAGCGTTGGAGGATTCTATAGCACAGATACGCAGTATTTT.

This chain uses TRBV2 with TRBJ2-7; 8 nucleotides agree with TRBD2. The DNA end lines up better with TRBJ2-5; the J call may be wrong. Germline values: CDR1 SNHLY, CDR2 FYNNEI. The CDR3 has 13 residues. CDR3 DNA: TGTGCCAGCAGTGTAGCGGGAACCCTGACCCAGTACTTC. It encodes CASSVAGTLTQYF.

The CDR3 DNA follows: TGCGCCAGCAGCTTTGGGACTAGCGGGAATGAGCAGTTCTTC. The encoded protein is CASSFGTSGNEQFF. The J gene is TRBJ2-1, the V gene TRBV5-1, with 12 bases identical to TRBD2. Germline lookup yields CDR1 SGHRS and CDR2 YFSETQ. This CDR3 has 14 residues. V shed 2 bases, J shed 7 bases, and the junction held 1 base outside the gene matches.

Written as DNA, the CDR3 is TGTGCCAGCAGAAGACAGGGGTATTCACCCCTCCACTTT. Amino acid sequence: CASRRQGYSPLHF. The rearrangement joins TRBV6-5 to TRBJ1-6; 8 nucleotides match TRBD1. V lost 6 bases and J lost 8; bases outside the gene matches: 3. Germline V CDR1 and CDR2: MNHEY, SVGAGI. The CDR3 spans 13 residues.

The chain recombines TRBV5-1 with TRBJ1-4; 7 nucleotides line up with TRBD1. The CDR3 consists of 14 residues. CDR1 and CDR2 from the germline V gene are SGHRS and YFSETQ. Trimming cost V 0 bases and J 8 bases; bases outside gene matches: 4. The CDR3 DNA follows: TGCGCCAGCAGCTTGGTAGGGACAGAAGAAAAACTGTTTTTT. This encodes CASSLVGTEEKLFF.

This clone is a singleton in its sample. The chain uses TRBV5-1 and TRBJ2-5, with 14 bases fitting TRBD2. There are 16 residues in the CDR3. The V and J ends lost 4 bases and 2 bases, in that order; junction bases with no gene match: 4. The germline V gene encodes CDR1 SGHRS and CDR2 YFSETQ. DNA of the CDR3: TGCGCCAGCAGCCCGGGACTAGCGGGAGATCAAGAGACCCAGTACTTC. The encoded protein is CASSPGLAGDQETQYF.

The CDR3 DNA reads as TGTGCCAGCAGTTATGGCGGGCCCGCCTACGAGCAGTACTTC. Its protein product is CASSYGGPAYEQYF. The chain carries TRBV6-5 and TRBJ2-7; tentative D call: TRBD2 (5 bases). CDR3 length: 14 amino acids. V was pared by 3 bases and J by 2 bases, with 11 bases between. The germline gives CDR1 MNHEY, CDR2 SVGAGI.

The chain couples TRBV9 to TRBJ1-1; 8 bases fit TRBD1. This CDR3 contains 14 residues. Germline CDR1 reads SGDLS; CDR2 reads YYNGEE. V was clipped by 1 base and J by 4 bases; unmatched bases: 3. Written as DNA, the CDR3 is TGTGCCAGCAGCGTATCTACAGGGGGCACTGAAGCTTTCTTT. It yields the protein CASSVSTGGTEAFF.

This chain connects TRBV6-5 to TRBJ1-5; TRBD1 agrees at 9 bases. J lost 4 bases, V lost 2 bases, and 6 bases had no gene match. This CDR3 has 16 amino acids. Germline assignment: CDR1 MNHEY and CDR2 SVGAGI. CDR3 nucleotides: TGTGCCAGCAGTTACAGGGCGACAGGGGGGAATCAGCCCCAGCATTTT. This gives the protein CASSYRATGGNQPQHF.

The CDR3, as DNA: TGTGCCTGGAAGGCGGGGACAGGGACCTACGAGCAGTACTTC. Translated, it gives CAWKAGTGTYEQYF. The gene calls are TRBV30 and TRBJ2-7; 9 bases match TRBD1. This CDR3 spans 14 amino acids. The V gene's germline CDR1 is GTSNPN and CDR2 SVGIG (reference sequence). The ends lost 4 bases at V and 2 bases at J; junction bases unmatched: 6. Full variable domain (rest looked up from reference TRBV30 and TRBJ2-7): SQTIHQWPATLVQPVGSPLSLECTVEGTSNPNLYWYRQAAGRGLQLLFYSVGIGQISSEVPQNLSASRPQDRQFILSSKKLLLSDSGFYLCAWKAGTGTYEQYFGPGTRLTVT.

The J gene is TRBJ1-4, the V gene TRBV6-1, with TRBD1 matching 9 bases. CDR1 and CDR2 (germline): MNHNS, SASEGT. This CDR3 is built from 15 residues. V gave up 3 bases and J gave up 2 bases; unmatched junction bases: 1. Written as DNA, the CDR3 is TGTGCCAGCAGTGACGACAGGGGGACTAATGAAAAACTGTTTTTT. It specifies CASSDDRGTNEKLFF.

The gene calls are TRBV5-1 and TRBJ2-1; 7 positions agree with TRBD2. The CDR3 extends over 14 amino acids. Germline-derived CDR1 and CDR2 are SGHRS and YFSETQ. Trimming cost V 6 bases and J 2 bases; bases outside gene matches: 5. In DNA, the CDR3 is TGCGCCAGCAAAGGCGGGAGTCCCTACAATGAGCAGTTCTTC. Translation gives CASKGGSPYNEQFF.

CDR3 DNA sequence: TGTGCCAGCAGCCCCGACAGGGGGACACCACTAGCGCAGAACACCGGGGAGCTGTTTTTT. Protein: CASSPDRGTPLAQNTGELFF. The J gene is TRBJ2-2, the V gene TRBV27; 9 positions agree with TRBD1. CDR1 and CDR2 (germline): MNHEY, SMNVEV (reference sequence). CDR3 size: 20 residues. V shed 6 bases and J 1 base; nucleotides not matched to a gene: 18.